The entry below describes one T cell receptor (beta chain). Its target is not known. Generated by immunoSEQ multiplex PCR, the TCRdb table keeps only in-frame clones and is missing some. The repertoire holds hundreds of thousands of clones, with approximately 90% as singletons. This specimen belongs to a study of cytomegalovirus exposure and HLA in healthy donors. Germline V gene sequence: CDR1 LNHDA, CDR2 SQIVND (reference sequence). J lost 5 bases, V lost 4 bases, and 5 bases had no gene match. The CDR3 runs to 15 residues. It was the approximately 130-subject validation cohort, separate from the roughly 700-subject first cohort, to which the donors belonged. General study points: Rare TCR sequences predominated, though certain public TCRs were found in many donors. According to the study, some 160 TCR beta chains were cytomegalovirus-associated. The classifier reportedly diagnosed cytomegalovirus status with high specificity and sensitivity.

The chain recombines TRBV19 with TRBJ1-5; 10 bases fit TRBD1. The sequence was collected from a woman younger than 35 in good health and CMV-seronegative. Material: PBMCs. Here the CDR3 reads CASSRTGTGDQPQHF. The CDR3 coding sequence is TGTGCCAGTAGTAGAACCGGGACAGGGGATCAGCCCCAGCATTTT.